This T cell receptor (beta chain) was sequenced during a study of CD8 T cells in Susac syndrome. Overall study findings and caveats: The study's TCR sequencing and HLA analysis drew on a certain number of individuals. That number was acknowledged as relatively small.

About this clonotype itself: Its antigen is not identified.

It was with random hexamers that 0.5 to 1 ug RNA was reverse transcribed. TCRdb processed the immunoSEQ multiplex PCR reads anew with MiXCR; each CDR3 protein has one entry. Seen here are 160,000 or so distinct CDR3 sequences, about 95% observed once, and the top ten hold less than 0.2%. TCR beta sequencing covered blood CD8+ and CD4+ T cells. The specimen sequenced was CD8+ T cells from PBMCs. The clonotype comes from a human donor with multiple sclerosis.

The CDR3 coding sequence is TGTGCCAGCAGCTCGTCCGGGGGGACTCAGCCCCAGCATTTT. Protein sequence: CASSSSGGTQPQHF. The V gene is TRBV7-9, the J gene TRBJ1-5, with D perhaps matching TRBD1 (5 bases). This CDR3 is built from 14 residues. CDR1 and CDR2 from the germline V gene are SEHNR and FQNEAQ (reference sequence). Trimming removed 4 bases from V and 6 bases from J, with 13 bases in between.